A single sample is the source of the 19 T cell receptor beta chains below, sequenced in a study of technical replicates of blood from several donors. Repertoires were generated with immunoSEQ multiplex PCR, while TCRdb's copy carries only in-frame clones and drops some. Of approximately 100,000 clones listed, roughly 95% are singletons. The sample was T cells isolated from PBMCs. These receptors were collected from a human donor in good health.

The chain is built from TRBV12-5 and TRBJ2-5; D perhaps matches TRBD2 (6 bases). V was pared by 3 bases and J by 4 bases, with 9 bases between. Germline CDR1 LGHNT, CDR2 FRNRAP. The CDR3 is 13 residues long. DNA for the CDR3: TGTGCTAGTGGTTTTGGACTATTAGAGACCCAGTACTTC. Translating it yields CASGFGLLETQYF.

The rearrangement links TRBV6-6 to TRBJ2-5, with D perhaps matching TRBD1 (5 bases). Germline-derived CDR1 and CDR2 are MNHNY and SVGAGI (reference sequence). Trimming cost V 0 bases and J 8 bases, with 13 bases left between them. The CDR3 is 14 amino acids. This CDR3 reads CASSYSVRQGTQYF. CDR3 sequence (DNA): TGTGCCAGCAGTTACTCGGTTCGTCAGGGAACCCAGTACTTC.

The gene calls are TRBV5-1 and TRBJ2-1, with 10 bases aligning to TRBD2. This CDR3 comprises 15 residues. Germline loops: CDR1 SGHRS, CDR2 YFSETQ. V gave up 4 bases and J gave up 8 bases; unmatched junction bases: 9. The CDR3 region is CASSLPAGGRDEQFF. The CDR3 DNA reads TGCGCCAGCAGCCTTCCAGCGGGGGGGAGGGATGAGCAGTTCTTC.

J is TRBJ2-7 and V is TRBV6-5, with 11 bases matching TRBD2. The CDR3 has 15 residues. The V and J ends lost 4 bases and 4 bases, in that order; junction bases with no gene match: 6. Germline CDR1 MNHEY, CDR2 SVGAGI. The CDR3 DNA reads TGTGCCAGCAGTTCCCCCGGGACTAGCGGATACGAGCAGTACTTC. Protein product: CASSSPGTSGYEQYF.

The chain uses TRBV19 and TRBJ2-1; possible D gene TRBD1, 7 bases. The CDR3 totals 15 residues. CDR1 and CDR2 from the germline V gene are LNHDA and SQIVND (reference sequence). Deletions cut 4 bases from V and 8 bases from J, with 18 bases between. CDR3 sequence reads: CASSRGQTSVHEQFF. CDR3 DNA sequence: TGTGCCAGTAGTAGGGGACAGACTAGTGTCCATGAGCAGTTCTTC.

CDR3 sequence: CASSGTQGGSEQFF. CDR3 DNA sequence: TGTGCCAGCAGCGGCACCCAGGGGGGTAGTGAGCAGTTCTTC. This chain uses TRBV5-4 with TRBJ2-1; possibly TRBD1 for D (7 bases). The CDR3 consists of 14 residues. With 4 bases removed from V and 9 bases from J, the gap between germline ends came to 17 bases. Germline loops: CDR1 SGHNT, CDR2 YYREEE (reference sequence). The whole variable domain, remainder taken from reference TRBV5-4 and TRBJ2-1, is ETGVTQSPTHLIKTRGQQVTLRCSSQSGHNTVSWYQQALGQGPQFIFQYYREEENGRGNFPPRFSGLQFPNYSSELNVNALELDDSALYLCASSGTQGGSEQFFGPGTRLTVL.

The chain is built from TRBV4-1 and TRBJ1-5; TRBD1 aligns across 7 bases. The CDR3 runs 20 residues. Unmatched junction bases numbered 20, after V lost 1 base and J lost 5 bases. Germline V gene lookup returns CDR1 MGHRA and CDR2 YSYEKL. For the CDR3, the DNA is TGCGCCAGCAGCCAAGGTGGGTTCTCGGTAGGGGGCCTTTCTTATCAGCCCCAGCATTTT. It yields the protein CASSQGGFSVGGLSYQPQHF.

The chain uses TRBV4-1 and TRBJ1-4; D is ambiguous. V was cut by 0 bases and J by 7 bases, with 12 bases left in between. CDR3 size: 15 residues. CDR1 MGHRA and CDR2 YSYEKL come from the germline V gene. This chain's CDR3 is CASSQDRARGEKLFF. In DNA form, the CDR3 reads TGCGCCAGCAGCCAAGATAGGGCCCGGGGTGAAAAACTGTTTTTT.

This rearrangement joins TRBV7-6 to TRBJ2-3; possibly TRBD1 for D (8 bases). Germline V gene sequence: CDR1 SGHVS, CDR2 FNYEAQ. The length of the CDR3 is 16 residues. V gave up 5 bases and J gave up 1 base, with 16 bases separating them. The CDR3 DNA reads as TGTGCCAGCAGCGCCGAAACAGGGGGGGGCACAGATACGCAGTATTTT. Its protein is CASSAETGGGTDTQYF.

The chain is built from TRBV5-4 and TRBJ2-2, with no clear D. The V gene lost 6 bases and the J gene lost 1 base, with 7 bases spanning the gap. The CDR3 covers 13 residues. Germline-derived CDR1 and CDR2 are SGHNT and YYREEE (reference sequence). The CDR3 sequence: CASKPLNTGELFF. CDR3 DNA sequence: TGTGCCAGCAAGCCCCTGAACACCGGGGAGCTGTTTTTT.

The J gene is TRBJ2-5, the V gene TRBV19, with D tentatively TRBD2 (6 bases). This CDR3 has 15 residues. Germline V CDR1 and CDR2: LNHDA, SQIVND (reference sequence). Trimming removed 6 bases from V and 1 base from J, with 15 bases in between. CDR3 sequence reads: CASRFGRGVQETQYF. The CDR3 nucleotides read TGTGCCAGTAGGTTCGGTCGCGGGGTCCAAGAGACCCAGTACTTC.

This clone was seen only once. CDR3 DNA sequence: TGTGCCAGCAGTGAGGGGACAGGATCAATCTACGAGCAGTACTTC. It codes for CASSEGTGSIYEQYF. This rearrangement joins TRBV2 to TRBJ2-7; 8 bases map to TRBD1. This CDR3 comprises 15 residues. Germline lookup yields CDR1 SNHLY and CDR2 FYNNEI. J was trimmed by 3 bases and V by 3 bases; bases with no gene match: 7.

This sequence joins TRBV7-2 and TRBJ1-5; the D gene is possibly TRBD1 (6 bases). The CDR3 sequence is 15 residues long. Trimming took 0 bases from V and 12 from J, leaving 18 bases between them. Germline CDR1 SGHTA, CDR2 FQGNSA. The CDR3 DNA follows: TGTGCCAGCAGCTTAGCGTCTCTCCGCGTAGGGGGCCAGCATTTT. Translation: CASSLASLRVGGQHF.

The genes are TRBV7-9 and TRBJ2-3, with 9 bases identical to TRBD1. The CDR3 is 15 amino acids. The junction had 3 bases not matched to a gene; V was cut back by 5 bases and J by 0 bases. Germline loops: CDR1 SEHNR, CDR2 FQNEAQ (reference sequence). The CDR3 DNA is TGTGCCAGCAGCCCTGGACAGGGGAGCACAGATACGCAGTATTTT. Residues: CASSPGQGSTDTQYF.

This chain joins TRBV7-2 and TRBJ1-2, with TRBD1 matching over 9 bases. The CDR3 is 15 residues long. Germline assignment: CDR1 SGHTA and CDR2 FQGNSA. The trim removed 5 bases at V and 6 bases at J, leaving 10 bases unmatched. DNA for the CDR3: TGTGCCAGCAGCCTATACAGGGGGCATAAGGATGGCTACACCTTC. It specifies CASSLYRGHKDGYTF.

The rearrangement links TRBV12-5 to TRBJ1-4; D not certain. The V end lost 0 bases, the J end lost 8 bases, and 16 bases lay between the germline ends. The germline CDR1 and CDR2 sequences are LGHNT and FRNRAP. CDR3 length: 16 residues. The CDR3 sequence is CASGLVLGQAGEKLFF. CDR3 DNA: TGTGCTAGTGGTTTGGTACTTGGGCAGGCGGGGGAAAAACTGTTTTTT. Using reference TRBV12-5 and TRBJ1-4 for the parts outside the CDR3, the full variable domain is DARVTQTPRHKVTEMGQEVTMRCQPILGHNTVFWYRQTMMQGLELLAYFRNRAPLDDSGMPKDRFSAEMPDATLATLKIQPSEPRDSAVYFCASGLVLGQAGEKLFFGSGTQLSVL.

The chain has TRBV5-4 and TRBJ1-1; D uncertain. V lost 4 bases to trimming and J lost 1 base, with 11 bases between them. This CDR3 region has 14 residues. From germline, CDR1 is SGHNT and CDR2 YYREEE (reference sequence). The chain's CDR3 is CASSPTAENTEAFF. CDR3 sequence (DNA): TGTGCCAGCAGCCCCACGGCGGAGAACACTGAAGCTTTCTTT.

In DNA form, the CDR3 reads TGTGCCAGCAGCCAACAGAGCGAAGCTTTCTTT. It yields the protein CASSQQSEAFF. The chain is built from TRBV7-9 and TRBJ1-1, with unresolved D. This CDR3 is built from 11 residues. Germline V gene data show CDR1 as SEHNR and CDR2 as FQNEAQ (reference sequence). Trimming removed 5 bases at V and 8 bases at J, with 9 bases between.

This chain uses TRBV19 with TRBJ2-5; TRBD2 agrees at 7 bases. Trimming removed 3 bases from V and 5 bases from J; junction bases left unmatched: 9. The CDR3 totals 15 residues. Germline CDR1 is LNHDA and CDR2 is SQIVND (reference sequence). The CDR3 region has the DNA TGTGCCAGTAGTATTTCTGCAGGGCGGGGGGAGACCCAGTACTTC. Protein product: CASSISAGRGETQYF.